This TCR beta chain comes out of a study of resident and recirculating memory T cells in vitiligo (dated by TCRdb to the late 2010s). At the level of the whole study: For TCR beta sequencing, each of a few stable vitiligo patients provided PBMCs and epidermis from shave biopsies taken at two lesional sites and two nonlesional sites. Without any cell sorting, samples were homogenized immediately before genomic DNA was extracted using the Qiagen DNeasy Blood & Tissue Kit. The goal of the human TCR beta sequencing was to check whether lesional vitiligo skin contained specific clones that differed from the clones found in nonlesional skin and blood. Here is what the overall study found, with its caveats: Mechanistic studies in the future are needed to assess how much the detected T cell clones and the human Trm pools versus Tcm pools each contribute. Clonality was not the same from one vitiligo lesion to another, and no unique dominant TCR clone turned up. TCR sequences were not conserved across biopsy sites or patients, suggesting that different T cell clones infiltrate different lesions, described as private specificity. Overlap and correlation analysis found no significant repertoire overlap between any two biopsies, even biopsies from the same patient, apart from each lesion compared with itself.

The immunoSEQ hsTCRB kit was used to amplify TCR beta chains from the genomic DNA. TCR beta libraries were sequenced on an Illumina MiSeq instrument by the immunoSEQ service. Concerning the study's data processing: Repertoire data were analyzed with the immunoSEQ Analyzer. TCRdb took this table from immuneACCESS and kept in-frame rearrangements with V and J called. Such tables lack part of the clones; where checked against another copy, unresolved V genes explain under half of the gap, and the rest is unexplained. V, J and clone size are taken as reported in that table, and D and trimming were inferred from the DNA itself. Here the sample has approximately 69,000 clones; approximately 91% occur a single time. The ten largest clones take up roughly 5% of the sample. Vitiligo was considered stable when no change in lesions had been observed over the previous 6 months. Stable patients also had to lack confetti depigmentation, a clinical sign of active vitiligo. Patients who had been treated within the previous three months were excluded. Ficoll density gradient centrifugation was used to isolate PBMCs from heparinized blood, after which the PBMCs were flash-frozen.

As concerns this clone: The antigen it recognizes is unknown. Qualities for individual bases were not recorded, and no much larger clone is one base off.

The source is a male donor with vitiligo. The sample consisted of blood.

The bases read TGTGCCAGCAGACAGAGGAACACTGAAGCTTTCTTT. It encodes CASRQRNTEAFF. The rearrangement joined TRBV2 to TRBJ1-1, with no confidently assigned D gene. From a lookup of the germline V gene, CDR1 and CDR2 are SNHLY and FYNNEI. Including the terminal cysteine and phenylalanine, the CDR3 comprises 12 residues. Only the CDR3 part of the read is kept: 36 bases, read in frame from the first base. V and J lose 6 bases and 1 base, and a span of 6 bases separates them.